This T cell receptor (beta chain) was sequenced during a study of cytomegalovirus exposure and HLA in healthy donors. Study-level information: Genotyping showed about 80% of 300 to 450 donors falling in the Caucasian-associated ancestry cluster.

Study-level points and caveats: The authors listed around 150 TCR beta chains as cytomegalovirus-associated.

13 Jbeta primers and 60 Vbeta primers were used for the PCR. Clones were read by immunoSEQ multiplex PCR, and TCRdb kept only the in-frame ones, dropping some. The sample has 150,000 to 200,000 clones; roughly three quarters are singletons. As regards this clone: Its antigen is unidentified.

Germline assignment: CDR1 SGDLS and CDR2 YYNGEE. Trimming shortened V by 0 bases and J by 4 bases, and 16 bases separated the two germline ends. The CDR3 covers 16 residues. J is TRBJ1-1 and V is TRBV9, with D perhaps TRBD1 (5 bases). Sample: PBMCs. The receptor was derived from a man aged 35 to 55 in good health and CMV-seropositive. The CDR3 protein is CASSVGGPIGSTEAFF. The CDR3 coding sequence is TGTGCCAGCAGCGTAGGGGGCCCAATAGGGTCCACTGAAGCTTTCTTT.